These 8 T cell receptor beta chains were sequenced from one sample in a study of metastatic and nonmetastatic thyroid tumors (dated by TCRdb to the early 2020s). No patient had received any treatment before thyroid surgery. Library creation used PCR. The sequencer listed for this sample is Illumina HiSeq 4000. TCRdb itself trimmed the public reads at Q25 with fastp, ran MiXCR and retained productive beta chains. The sample table records around 23,000 clones; more than 25% of these occur just once. Together, the top ten hold about 5.7% of the sample. Sequenced: tumor tissue. The receptor source for this set is a female donor with papillary thyroid cancer or a benign thyroid nodule (not recorded which). Some clones in this sample may be carry-over from other donors' samples.

This clone was observed many times. The V call is TRBV20-1, the J call TRBJ2-3; the D gene is possibly TRBD2 (6 bases). In germline, CDR1 is DFQATT, CDR2 SNEGSKA (reference sequence). V was cut by 7 bases and J by 2 bases, with 16 bases left in between. This CDR3 spans 14 amino acids. CDR3: CSGGERAITDTQYF. The CDR3 DNA reads TGCAGTGGCGGCGAGCGGGCGATCACAGATACGCAGTATTTT.

Many counts were recorded for this clone. This sequence joins TRBV7-2 and TRBJ1-6; D remains unclear. Germline V CDR1 and CDR2: SGHTA, FQGNSA. This CDR3 is built from 14 residues. The germline V and J ends were trimmed by 0 bases and 9 bases, with 9 bases remaining between them. Here the CDR3 DNA reads TGTGCCAGCAGCTTAGCAGGGTTAGGTTCACCCCTCCACTTT. Encoded protein: CASSLAGLGSPLHF.

This clone was counted many times. The V gene is TRBV30, the J gene TRBJ1-3, with 7 bases lining up with TRBD1. The germline CDR1 and CDR2 sequences are GTSNPN and SVGIG (reference sequence). The CDR3 has 16 amino acids. V lost 3 bases and J lost 3; bases outside the gene matches: 11. The CDR3 is CAWRVPGGGGGNTIYF. CDR3 nucleotides: TGTGCCTGGAGAGTGCCGGGAGGGGGCGGTGGAAACACCATATATTTT. The whole variable domain, filled in from reference TRBV30 and TRBJ1-3, reads SQTIHQWPATLVQPVGSPLSLECTVEGTSNPNLYWYRQAAGRGLQLLFYSVGIGQISSEVPQNLSASRPQDRQFILSSKKLLLSDSGFYLCAWRVPGGGGGNTIYFGEGSWLTVV.

This clone was detected many times. J is TRBJ2-5 and V is TRBV5-1; TRBD1 might be the D (7 bases). CDR1 and CDR2 (germline): SGHRS, YFSETQ. The CDR3 sequence is 15 residues long. V dropped 4 bases and J dropped 2 bases, with 15 bases sitting between them. The CDR3 coding sequence is TGCGCCAGCAGCCCCTCCAGGGGGGCACAAGAGACCCAGTACTTC. Its translation is CASSPSRGAQETQYF.

Remarks on this clone: The junction and the germline gene differ at one end; a read error may be behind it. J is TRBJ2-1 and V is TRBV6-1; no definite D call. The CDR3 has 14 residues. Germline assignment: CDR1 MNHNS and CDR2 SASEGT. The CDR3 DNA reads as TGCTCCAGCATGAATAGGAGCTCCTACAATGAGCAGTTCTTC. This codes for CSSMNRSSYNEQFF.

The gene calls are TRBV5-1 and TRBJ1-1; a possible D gene is TRBD1 (5 bases). V dropped 4 bases and J dropped 4 bases, with 20 bases sitting between them. CDR3 length equals 16 residues. Per germline, CDR1 SGHRS and CDR2 YFSETQ. This CDR3 reads CASSPGGGSRGTEAFF. The CDR3 region has the DNA TGCGCCAGCAGCCCTGGGGGAGGTTCTCGGGGCACTGAAGCTTTCTTT.

This clone was picked up a small number of times. The rearrangement joins TRBV10-3 to TRBJ2-3, with 7 bases that match TRBD1. The germline V gene encodes CDR1 ENHRY and CDR2 SYGVKD. There are 17 residues in the CDR3. Trimming took 5 bases from V and 2 from J; bases not matched to a gene: 13. This CDR3 is CAISPSGQRANTDTQYF. CDR3 nucleotides: TGTGCCATCAGTCCATCGGGACAGAGAGCTAACACAGATACGCAGTATTTT.

This clone was seen only a few times. The chain uses TRBV9 and TRBJ2-1; D call uncertain. Germline assignment: CDR1 SGDLS and CDR2 YYNGEE. This CDR3 has 17 residues. Trimming took off 0 bases at V and 9 bases at J, with 22 bases between the two ends. CDR3 bases: TGTGCCAGCAGCGTAGCTATTTCTCGCGTCGGGCTATGTGAGCAGTTCTTC. It yields the protein CASSVAISRVGLCEQFF.